These T cell receptor beta chains were read from a single sample in a study of CD8 T cells in ankylosing spondylitis. TCRdb ran MiXCR on the 5' RACE reads and lists one entry per CDR3 protein. The sample has some 120,000 distinct CDR3 sequences, approximately 15% seen once; the top ten hold 2.5% to 3%. Sequencing used blood, either unsorted or a sorted T cell fraction (not recorded which). The receptors derive from a female donor with ankylosing spondylitis or in good health (not recorded which). CDR3s include the opening cysteine and the closing phenylalanine or tryptophan.

j_gene	v_gene	CDR3aa
TRBJ2-1	TRBV27	CASSLTSGTGVRNEQFF
TRBJ2-5	TRBV3-1	CASSFKPGPGGETQYF
TRBJ2-7	TRBV5-1	CASSRTGTGPLAQYF
TRBJ2-3	TRBV10-3	CAISGYSGGLLDTQYF
TRBJ1-2	TRBV20-1	CSAMTGEPHGYTF
TRBJ2-5	TRBV7-7	CASSTTGWETQYF
TRBJ2-7	TRBV29-1	CSWRAAGEQYF
TRBJ2-7	TRBV5-1	CASSPGTSGGISYEQYF
TRBJ2-1	TRBV20-1	CSAPGTSGSYNEQFF
TRBJ2-1	TRBV7-2	CASSLRYHNEQFF
TRBJ2-5	TRBV27	CASSFGPIGTQYF
TRBJ2-7	TRBV12-3/TRBV12-4	CATQGLAGEQYF
TRBJ1-2	TRBV20-1	CSASSAQGQYGYTF
TRBJ1-2	TRBV27	CASSESLDKLDF
TRBJ2-2	TRBV7-2	CASSFTSGVTGELFF
TRBJ1-1	TRBV10-3	CAISWTAPMNTEAFF
TRBJ1-6	TRBV7-9	CASSFVGNLNSPLHF
TRBJ1-5	TRBV12-3/TRBV12-4	CASRHGTVSNQPQHF
TRBJ2-5	TRBV20-1	CSASAQGRETQYF
TRBJ2-1	TRBV12-3/TRBV12-4	CASSLGENNEQFF
TRBJ2-7	TRBV29-1	CSAREAGGRSYEQYF
TRBJ1-2	TRBV20-1	CSASPGAGGYTF
TRBJ2-1	TRBV5-5	CASSPASGASYNEQFF
TRBJ1-1	TRBV7-9	CASSSLGTGGTEAFF
TRBJ2-5	TRBV12-3/TRBV12-4	CASTVRGAGGTQETQYF
TRBJ2-5	TRBV5-1	CASSLAGGHPVETQYF